The next 25 T cell receptor beta chains were all read from a single sample in a study of blood T cells in healthy people across ages. A J-beta primer mix and a sample-barcoded 5' primer were used in a second PCR of about 7 to 12 cycles. TCRdb ran MiXCR on the 5' RACE reads and lists one entry per CDR3 protein. The sample gives some 1,800,000 distinct CDR3 sequences, approximately 39% of which show up once; about 23% is in the top ten. The sequencing sample was made of blood. The receptors stem from a human donor in good health.

The gene calls are TRBV7-8 and TRBJ2-3; a possible D gene is TRBD2 (6 bases). V lost 7 bases and J 5 bases, leaving 19 bases between the germline ends. CDR1 is SGHVS and CDR2 is FQNEAQ in the germline V gene. This CDR3 is built from 15 residues. The CDR3 spells CASNHVLPGGDTQYF. The CDR3, as DNA: TGTGCCAGCAACCATGTACTTCCCGGGGGAGATACGCAGTATTTT.

This chain joins TRBV12-3 or TRBV12-4 and TRBJ1-2, with D possibly matching TRBD1 (6 bases). This CDR3 region has 14 residues. Between the trimmed V and J ends, which lost 6 bases and 2 bases, there was a span of 13 bases. CDR3 coding DNA: TGTGCCAGCAGACCTACAGGGCTAAACTATGGCTACACCTTC. It translates to CASRPTGLNYGYTF.

This rearrangement joins TRBV6-2 or TRBV6-3 to TRBJ1-1; no clear D gene. The ends were cut back, 4 bases at V and 7 bases at J, with 7 bases in the middle. This CDR3 spans 11 amino acids. Germline V gene data show CDR1 as MNHEY and CDR2 as SVGEGT. In DNA form, the CDR3 reads TGTGCCAGCAGTTCTATGAATGAAGCTTTCTTT. Translation gives CASSSMNEAFF.

The genes are TRBV28 and TRBJ2-7; weak D call: TRBD1 (6 bases). This CDR3 has 16 residues. Germline CDR1 is MDHEN and CDR2 is SYDVKM. The ends were cut back, 6 bases at V and 5 bases at J, with 23 bases in the middle. This chain's CDR3 is CASSPVGAGDGDEQYF. CDR3 DNA: TGTGCCAGCAGCCCAGTTGGGGCAGGGGATGGGGACGAGCAGTACTTC.

J is TRBJ2-3 and V is TRBV10-2; D is unresolved. Germline loops: CDR1 WSHSY, CDR2 SAAADI. V was cut by 5 bases and J by 5 bases, with 14 bases left in between. CDR3 length equals 14 residues. CDR3 loop: CASSSTQPLDTQYF. Here the CDR3 DNA reads TGCGCCAGCAGTTCCACCCAGCCGCTAGATACGCAGTATTTT.

The chain links TRBV20-1 to TRBJ2-1; D ambiguous. The CDR3 spans 16 residues. V dropped 0 bases and J dropped 6 bases, with 18 bases sitting between them. Germline V CDR1 and CDR2: DFQATT, SNEGSKA (reference sequence). The CDR3 DNA is TGCAGTGCTAGAGATAATGGAATAAGTGGAAGCAATGAGCAGTTCTTC. This encodes CSARDNGISGSNEQFF.

The J gene is TRBJ1-1, the V gene TRBV7-2; a weak D match, TRBD1 (6 bases). V lost 5 bases, J lost 3 bases, and 19 bases lay in between. In germline, CDR1 is SGHTA, CDR2 FQGNSA. The CDR3 has 16 amino acids. This chain's CDR3 is CASSPGAVGGYTEAFF. Here the CDR3 DNA reads TGTGCCAGCAGCCCCGGGGCGGTAGGGGGGTACACTGAAGCTTTCTTT. The whole variable domain, remainder taken from reference TRBV7-2 and TRBJ1-1, is GAGVSQSPSNKVTEKGKDVELRCDPISGHTALYWYRQSLGQGLEFLIYFQGNSAPDKSGLPSDRFSAERTGGSVSTLTIQRTQQEDSAVYLCASSPGAVGGYTEAFFGQGTRLTVV.

V usage is TRBV7-2 and J usage is TRBJ1-2; maybe TRBD1 (5 bases). Germline values: CDR1 SGHTA, CDR2 FQGNSA. Trimming took 4 bases from V and 5 from J, leaving 11 bases between them. The CDR3 totals 13 residues. The CDR3 coding sequence is TGTGCCAGCAGCTCCGGGGGGGAGTATGGCTACACCTTC. This codes for CASSSGGEYGYTF.

The V gene is TRBV7-8, the J gene TRBJ2-1; 7 positions agree with TRBD1. From germline, CDR1 is SGHVS and CDR2 FQNEAQ. Unmatched junction bases numbered 7, after V lost 5 bases and J lost 0 bases. The CDR3 has 16 amino acids. CDR3 in DNA: TGTGCCAGCAGCCTACTTCAGGGGGTCTCCTACAATGAGCAGTTCTTC. Its protein product is CASSLLQGVSYNEQFF.

About this clonotype itself: A junction boundary mismatches the germline segment, possibly from a read error. The V gene is TRBV20-1, the J gene TRBJ2-4; 7 bases line up with TRBD1. Germline CDR1 DFQATT, CDR2 SNEGSKA (reference sequence). The CDR3 has 11 amino acids. The CDR3 region has the DNA TGTGGCAGGCAGACAGGGAACATTCAGTACTTC. The encoded protein is CGRQTGNIQYF.

At least ten counts were recorded for this clonotype. The chain carries TRBV20-1 and TRBJ2-5; TRBD2 agrees at 12 bases. Germline CDR1 is DFQATT and CDR2 is SNEGSKA (reference sequence). The V segment lost 2 bases and the J segment 0 bases; nucleotides outside the gene matches: 13. This CDR3 contains 19 residues. The CDR3: CSARIFARTSGEYQETQYF. The CDR3 region has the DNA TGCAGTGCTAGAATATTTGCTCGGACTAGCGGGGAGTACCAAGAGACCCAGTACTTC.

This clonotype came up many times. This rearrangement joins TRBV24-1 to TRBJ2-1, with D uncertain. Germline V gene data show CDR1 as KGHDR and CDR2 as SFDVKD. The CDR3 loop spans 11 amino acids. The V gene lost 11 bases and the J gene lost 3 bases, with 7 bases spanning the gap. CDR3 protein: CAKEDYNEQFF. CDR3 bases: TGTGCCAAAGAGGACTACAATGAGCAGTTCTTC.

This clonotype has more than one count but fewer than ten. This chain joins TRBV29-1 and TRBJ1-2; 7 bases map to TRBD1. V shed 7 bases, J shed 4 bases, and the junction held 15 bases outside the gene matches. The CDR3 sequence is 15 residues long. In germline, CDR1 is SQVTM, CDR2 ANQGSEA. The CDR3 bases are TGCAGCGGCGCAAAAATGGGACAGAGCTCCTATGGCTACACCTTC. Its translation: CSGAKMGQSSYGYTF.

The chain uses TRBV4-2 and TRBJ2-4, with 9 bases identical to TRBD2. The DNA matches TRBJ2-7 better at its end, which makes the J call doubtful. The CDR3 length is 16 residues. Germline loops: CDR1 LGHNA, CDR2 YNFKEQ. CDR3 sequence reads: CASSQAGGTSRYEQYF. CDR3 nucleotides: TGTGCCAGCAGCCAAGCCGGGGGGACTAGCCGGTACGAGCAGTACTTC.

Concerning this clonotype: The germline gene is not matched at one end of the junction; a read error may be the cause. The rearrangement links TRBV4-2 to TRBJ2-1; TRBD2 might be the D (6 bases). This CDR3 is built from 16 residues. Looked up from germline, CDR1 is LGHNA and CDR2 is YNFKEQ. This chain's CDR3 is CANSQPGLNSYNEQFF. The CDR3 nucleotides are TGTGCCAACAGCCAACCGGGACTGAACTCCTACAATGAGCAGTTCTTC.

At least ten counts were recorded for this clonotype. The chain joins TRBV4-3 to TRBJ1-2; D may be TRBD1 (5 bases). CDR1 and CDR2 (germline): LGHNA, YSLEER. Trimming cost V 1 base and J 4 bases, with 13 bases left between them. The CDR3 is 15 amino acids. The CDR3 nucleotides are TGCGCCAGCAGCCAAGTGGCCAGGGACTTCTATGGCTACACCTTC. It codes for CASSQVARDFYGYTF.

There are a few counts of this clonotype. The rearrangement uses TRBV6-2 or TRBV6-3 and TRBJ1-2; no firm D call. Between the trimmed V and J ends, which lost 4 bases and 0 bases, there was a span of 12 bases. Germline loops: CDR1 MNHEY, CDR2 SVGEGT. There are 15 residues in the CDR3. This chain's CDR3 is CASSLWQQTNYGYTF. Written as DNA, the CDR3 is TGTGCCAGCAGTTTGTGGCAGCAGACTAACTATGGCTACACCTTC.

This clonotype was picked up many times. V usage is TRBV6-2 or TRBV6-3 and J usage is TRBJ2-1, with a tentative D call TRBD1 (6 bases). The CDR3 spans 13 residues. In germline, CDR1 is MNHEY, CDR2 SVGEGT. Deletions cut 6 bases from V and 5 bases from J, with 11 bases between. The CDR3 nucleotides are TGTGCCAGCAGCTACAGGGAAAACAATGAGCAGTTCTTC. The encoded protein is CASSYRENNEQFF.

The chain uses TRBV28 and TRBJ2-5, with D unclear. Looked up from germline, CDR1 is MDHEN and CDR2 is SYDVKM. The CDR3 covers 13 residues. V lost 5 bases and J lost 11, with 18 bases in between. CDR3 DNA sequence: TGTGCCAGCAGTAACCCCGCGCTGCTGCAGCAGTACTTC. As protein: CASSNPALLQQYF. Together with reference TRBV28 and TRBJ2-5, the CDR3 gives the full variable domain: DVKVTQSSRYLVKRTGEKVFLECVQDMDHENMFWYRQDPGLGLRLIYFSYDVKMKEKGDIPEGYSVSREKKERFSLILESASTNQTSMYLCASSNPALLQQYFGPGTRLLVL.

V usage is TRBV5-1 and J usage is TRBJ1-6; a weak D match, TRBD1 (6 bases). The germline gives CDR1 SGHRS, CDR2 YFSETQ. Trimming removed 3 bases at V and 0 bases at J, with 13 bases between. CDR3 length: 17 amino acids. CDR3 protein: CASSYRDPSSYNSPLHF. CDR3 sequence (DNA): TGCGCCAGCAGCTACAGGGATCCGAGCTCCTATAATTCACCCCTCCACTTT.

This clonotype was seen only a few times. The chain joins TRBV6-5 to TRBJ1-1, with D perhaps matching TRBD1 (6 bases). V lost 6 bases to trimming and J lost 2 bases, with 16 bases between them. Germline loops: CDR1 MNHEY, CDR2 SVGAGI. CDR3 size: 15 residues. In DNA form, the CDR3 reads TGTGCCAGCAGCCAGAGCGGGACATATAACACTGAAGCTTTCTTT. Protein sequence: CASSQSGTYNTEAFF.

The chain couples TRBV7-2 to TRBJ1-1, with 8 nucleotides matching TRBD1. J gave up 6 bases and V 5 bases, and 5 bases lay outside the gene matches. From germline, CDR1 is SGHTA and CDR2 FQGNSA. This CDR3 has 13 residues. CDR3 protein: CASSNGQGSEAFF. CDR3 DNA: TGTGCCAGCAGCAACGGACAGGGATCTGAAGCTTTCTTT. Full variable domain (rest looked up from reference TRBV7-2 and TRBJ1-1): GAGVSQSPSNKVTEKGKDVELRCDPISGHTALYWYRQSLGQGLEFLIYFQGNSAPDKSGLPSDRFSAERTGGSVSTLTIQRTQQEDSAVYLCASSNGQGSEAFFGQGTRLTVV.

This clonotype was observed many times. The chain links TRBV4-2 to TRBJ2-5, with 7 bases matching TRBD2. Per the germline V gene, CDR1 is LGHNA and CDR2 is YNFKEQ. Germline trimming cut 2 bases from V and 3 bases from J; bases unmatched to any gene: 15. The CDR3 is 18 amino acids. CDR3 region: CASSQLTGAGRVEETQYF. The CDR3 bases are TGTGCCAGCAGCCAACTGACGGGAGCGGGGAGGGTTGAAGAGACCCAGTACTTC.

This chain connects TRBV10-3 to TRBJ1-4; 10 positions match TRBD1. This CDR3 contains 15 residues. CDR1 is ENHRY, CDR2 SYGVKD, per germline. V shed 3 bases, J shed 10 bases, and the junction held 8 bases outside the gene matches. The CDR3 protein is CAISESGQGLGKLFF. CDR3 bases: TGTGCCATCAGTGAATCGGGACAGGGGCTCGGAAAACTGTTTTTT.

This chain uses TRBV2 with TRBJ2-7; TRBD1 might be the D (6 bases). V was clipped by 6 bases and J by 3 bases, with 15 bases between them. Germline V gene data show CDR1 as SNHLY and CDR2 as FYNNEI. The CDR3 sequence is 14 residues long. The CDR3 spells CASRDLDSHYEQYF. CDR3 nucleotides: TGTGCCAGCAGGGATTTGGACAGCCACTACGAGCAGTACTTC.